This record concerns one TCR beta chain sequence. Its antigen has not been determined. The sample holds no much larger clone one base away, and base qualities are not on file. Library preparation employed 5' RACE. The sequencer was an Illumina HiSeq 2500. The second PCR ran for about 6 to 12 cycles and used a J-beta primer mix along with a sample-barcoded 5' primer. A unique molecular identifier was introduced onto each TCR beta cDNA molecule by a template-switch 5' adaptor carrying 12 random nucleotides. Each sample yielded at least 3 million CDR3-containing paired-end reads. First-strand cDNA synthesis was performed from all RNA using the Mint cDNA synthesis kit, with priming by a TRBC-specific oligonucleotide. All cDNA was treated with uracil-DNA glycosylase and then went through a first 18-cycle PCR with the universal primers M1SS and BC2_uni_R. From the authors' description of their analysis: Each sample was normalized by randomly selecting 1 million high-quality reads, each carrying a distinct molecular identifier. Reads sharing molecular identifiers were discarded rather than binned into consensus sequences. CDR3 identification, clonotype clustering and error correction used MiTCR with a Q25 quality threshold and the strictest error-elimination algorithm. A nonparametric unseen species model using Euler transformation provided a lower-bound estimate of total TCR beta diversity. TCRdb reran the public reads through fastp at Q25 and MiXCR, keeping productive beta chains. Each entry is one CDR3 protein sequence, shown with its most common DNA and genes. For this entry, the V and J calls and clone size follow TCRdb and not the study's own pipeline. The sample includes over 1,500,000 distinct CDR3 sequences, with less than 50% observed a single time. The ten most abundant clones make up roughly 2.1% of the sample.

From a lookup of the germline V gene, CDR1 and CDR2 are MNHEY and SVGAGI. Trimming accounts for 3 bases at V and 7 bases at J, while the number of junction bases matched to no gene is 9. The CDR3 runs 15 amino acids, cysteine and phenylalanine included. Only the CDR3 part of the read is kept: 45 bases, read in frame from the first base. Systemically healthy Caucasian individuals from Russia, 35 to 50 in total and aged about 6 to 90 years, were included as donors. Each donor gave around 9.8 milliliters of peripheral blood, collected into EDTA-treated Vacutainer tubes. Ficoll-Paque density-gradient centrifugation was used to isolate PBMCs, with at least 6 million obtained per sample. Trizol reagent was used to extract total RNA from the PBMCs, yielding at least 5.5 micrograms per sample. Naive CD45RAhigh/CD27high T cell percentages were measured by flow cytometry on a PBMC aliquot from every donor.

These data are taken from a study of blood T cells in healthy people across ages (dated by TCRdb to 2013 to 2016). Broadly, across the study: In model experiments, template switching captured about one uniquely barcoded TCR beta cDNA molecule for every two T cells. The study measured age-related changes in TCR beta repertoire diversity using deep sequencing normalized with unique cDNA molecular identifiers. Donors were grouped into four age groups: young (average approximately 16 years), middle-aged (39), aged (62) and long-lived (less than 85). To avoid experimental bias, donors of different ages were spread randomly across the sequencing lanes. For two donors (one aged 18 to 29 and one aged 80 or older), the study analyzed two additional independent replicas of 1 million unique cDNA reads from the same blood draw. General findings and caveats noted by the study authors: Observed TCR beta diversity correlated strongly with the percentage of naive T cells measured by flow cytometry. Because the CMV infection status of the donors was unknown, age-related changes in expanded clonotypes may potentially have been confounded. The long-lived group showed more naive CD4+ T cells, fewer expanded clones and increased TCR diversity than the aged group, suggesting age selection. Observed TCR beta diversity per million T cells fell roughly linearly with age, and a significant reduction was already apparent by age around 44. Estimates of total diversity based on one million sequenced T cells were regarded as lower bounds and as underestimates. Because profiling used bulk unsorted PBMCs, naive and antigen-experienced compartments could not be compared conclusively.

The clonotype was recovered from a woman between 40 and 50 years old in good health. The sample was blood. The sequence is built from TRBV6-5 and TRBJ1-2, with 9 middle bases fitting TRBD1. The sequence in DNA is TGTGCCAGCAGTTATGACAGGGGGTATGCGGGTGGCTACACCTTC. Translated, this is CASSYDRGYAGGYTF.